The 2 T cell receptor beta chains listed next were all sequenced from one sample in a study of OX40 agonist ivuxolimab in advanced cancers. Profiled with immunoSEQ multiplex PCR; TCRdb holds only in-frame clones, not every one. The sample lists around 56,000 clones; roughly 86% were seen once. The specimen comprised CD4+ or CD8+ T cells sorted from blood, sampled in a trial of the OX40 agonist ivuxolimab. These receptors came from an adult with an advanced solid tumor such as melanoma, head and neck, liver or kidney cancer.

The DNA for the CDR3 is TGTGCCAGCAGCCTGAAGAGGGAGACCCAGTACTTC. Amino acids: CASSLKRETQYF. The chain links TRBV6-5 to TRBJ2-5; D is undetermined. Germline CDR1 and CDR2: MNHEY and SVGAGI. The CDR3 consists of 12 residues. V shed 6 bases and J shed 5 bases, with 10 bases lying between them.

The chain is built from TRBV6-5 and TRBJ2-1; D call uncertain. This CDR3 is built from 14 residues. V lost 6 bases and J lost 8, with 17 bases in between. Germline loops: CDR1 MNHEY, CDR2 SVGAGI. For the CDR3, the DNA is TGTGCCAGCAGCCCCCTAGATTTAGGCGATGAGCAGTTCTTC. Translating it yields CASSPLDLGDEQFF.